This T cell receptor (beta chain) came from a study of shared clonotypes between healthy human individuals. On the study more broadly: CD4 naive and memory got three plates each, CD8 naive two, CD8 memory one. Broader study findings: Memory subsets generally showed lower estimated richness than naive subsets.

Profiled with immunoSEQ multiplex PCR; TCRdb holds only in-frame clones, not every one. This table holds about 2.3 million clones, 85% to 95% found once. For this clone: Its antigen is still unknown.

The sample consisted of naive CD4+ T cells from PBMCs. The subset: CD45RA+ positively selected. The source is a man younger than 35 in good health. Some clones in this sample may be carry-over from other donors' samples.

CDR3 region: CASSIAFGRTDTQYF. The DNA of the CDR3 is TGTGCCAGTAGTATAGCTTTCGGACGCACAGATACGCAGTATTTT. J is TRBJ2-3 and V is TRBV19; no clear D gene. Per germline, CDR1 LNHDA and CDR2 SQIVND (reference sequence). The V end lost 1 base, the J end lost 1 base, and 9 bases lay between the germline ends. CDR3 length equals 15 residues.